This T cell receptor (beta chain) emerged from a study of T-cell memory formation after mild COVID-19. This clonotype was seen only a few times. The 5'RACE method, run with constant-segment primers, produced TCR alpha and TCR beta cDNA libraries (carrying sample barcodes and UMIs). One entry per CDR3 protein, called by TCRdb with MiXCR from the 5' RACE reads. In the table there are about 400,000 distinct CDR3 sequences, about 17% of which are singletons. Germline assignment: CDR1 SGHVS and CDR2 FNYEAQ. Between the trimmed V and J ends, which lost 1 base and 5 bases, there was a span of 14 bases. The CDR3 covers 16 residues.

Sequencing was carried out using PBMCs or a T cell subset sorted from them (not recorded which). The source is a man younger than 35 who had mild COVID-19 (a few samples of this study predate the infection). Cell type and time point are not known. The J gene is TRBJ2-2, the V gene TRBV7-6; weak D call: TRBD2 (7 bases). This chain's CDR3 is CASSLEAGANTGELFF. In nucleotides, the CDR3 is TGTGCCAGCAGCTTAGAGGCGGGGGCAAATACCGGGGAGCTGTTTTTT.